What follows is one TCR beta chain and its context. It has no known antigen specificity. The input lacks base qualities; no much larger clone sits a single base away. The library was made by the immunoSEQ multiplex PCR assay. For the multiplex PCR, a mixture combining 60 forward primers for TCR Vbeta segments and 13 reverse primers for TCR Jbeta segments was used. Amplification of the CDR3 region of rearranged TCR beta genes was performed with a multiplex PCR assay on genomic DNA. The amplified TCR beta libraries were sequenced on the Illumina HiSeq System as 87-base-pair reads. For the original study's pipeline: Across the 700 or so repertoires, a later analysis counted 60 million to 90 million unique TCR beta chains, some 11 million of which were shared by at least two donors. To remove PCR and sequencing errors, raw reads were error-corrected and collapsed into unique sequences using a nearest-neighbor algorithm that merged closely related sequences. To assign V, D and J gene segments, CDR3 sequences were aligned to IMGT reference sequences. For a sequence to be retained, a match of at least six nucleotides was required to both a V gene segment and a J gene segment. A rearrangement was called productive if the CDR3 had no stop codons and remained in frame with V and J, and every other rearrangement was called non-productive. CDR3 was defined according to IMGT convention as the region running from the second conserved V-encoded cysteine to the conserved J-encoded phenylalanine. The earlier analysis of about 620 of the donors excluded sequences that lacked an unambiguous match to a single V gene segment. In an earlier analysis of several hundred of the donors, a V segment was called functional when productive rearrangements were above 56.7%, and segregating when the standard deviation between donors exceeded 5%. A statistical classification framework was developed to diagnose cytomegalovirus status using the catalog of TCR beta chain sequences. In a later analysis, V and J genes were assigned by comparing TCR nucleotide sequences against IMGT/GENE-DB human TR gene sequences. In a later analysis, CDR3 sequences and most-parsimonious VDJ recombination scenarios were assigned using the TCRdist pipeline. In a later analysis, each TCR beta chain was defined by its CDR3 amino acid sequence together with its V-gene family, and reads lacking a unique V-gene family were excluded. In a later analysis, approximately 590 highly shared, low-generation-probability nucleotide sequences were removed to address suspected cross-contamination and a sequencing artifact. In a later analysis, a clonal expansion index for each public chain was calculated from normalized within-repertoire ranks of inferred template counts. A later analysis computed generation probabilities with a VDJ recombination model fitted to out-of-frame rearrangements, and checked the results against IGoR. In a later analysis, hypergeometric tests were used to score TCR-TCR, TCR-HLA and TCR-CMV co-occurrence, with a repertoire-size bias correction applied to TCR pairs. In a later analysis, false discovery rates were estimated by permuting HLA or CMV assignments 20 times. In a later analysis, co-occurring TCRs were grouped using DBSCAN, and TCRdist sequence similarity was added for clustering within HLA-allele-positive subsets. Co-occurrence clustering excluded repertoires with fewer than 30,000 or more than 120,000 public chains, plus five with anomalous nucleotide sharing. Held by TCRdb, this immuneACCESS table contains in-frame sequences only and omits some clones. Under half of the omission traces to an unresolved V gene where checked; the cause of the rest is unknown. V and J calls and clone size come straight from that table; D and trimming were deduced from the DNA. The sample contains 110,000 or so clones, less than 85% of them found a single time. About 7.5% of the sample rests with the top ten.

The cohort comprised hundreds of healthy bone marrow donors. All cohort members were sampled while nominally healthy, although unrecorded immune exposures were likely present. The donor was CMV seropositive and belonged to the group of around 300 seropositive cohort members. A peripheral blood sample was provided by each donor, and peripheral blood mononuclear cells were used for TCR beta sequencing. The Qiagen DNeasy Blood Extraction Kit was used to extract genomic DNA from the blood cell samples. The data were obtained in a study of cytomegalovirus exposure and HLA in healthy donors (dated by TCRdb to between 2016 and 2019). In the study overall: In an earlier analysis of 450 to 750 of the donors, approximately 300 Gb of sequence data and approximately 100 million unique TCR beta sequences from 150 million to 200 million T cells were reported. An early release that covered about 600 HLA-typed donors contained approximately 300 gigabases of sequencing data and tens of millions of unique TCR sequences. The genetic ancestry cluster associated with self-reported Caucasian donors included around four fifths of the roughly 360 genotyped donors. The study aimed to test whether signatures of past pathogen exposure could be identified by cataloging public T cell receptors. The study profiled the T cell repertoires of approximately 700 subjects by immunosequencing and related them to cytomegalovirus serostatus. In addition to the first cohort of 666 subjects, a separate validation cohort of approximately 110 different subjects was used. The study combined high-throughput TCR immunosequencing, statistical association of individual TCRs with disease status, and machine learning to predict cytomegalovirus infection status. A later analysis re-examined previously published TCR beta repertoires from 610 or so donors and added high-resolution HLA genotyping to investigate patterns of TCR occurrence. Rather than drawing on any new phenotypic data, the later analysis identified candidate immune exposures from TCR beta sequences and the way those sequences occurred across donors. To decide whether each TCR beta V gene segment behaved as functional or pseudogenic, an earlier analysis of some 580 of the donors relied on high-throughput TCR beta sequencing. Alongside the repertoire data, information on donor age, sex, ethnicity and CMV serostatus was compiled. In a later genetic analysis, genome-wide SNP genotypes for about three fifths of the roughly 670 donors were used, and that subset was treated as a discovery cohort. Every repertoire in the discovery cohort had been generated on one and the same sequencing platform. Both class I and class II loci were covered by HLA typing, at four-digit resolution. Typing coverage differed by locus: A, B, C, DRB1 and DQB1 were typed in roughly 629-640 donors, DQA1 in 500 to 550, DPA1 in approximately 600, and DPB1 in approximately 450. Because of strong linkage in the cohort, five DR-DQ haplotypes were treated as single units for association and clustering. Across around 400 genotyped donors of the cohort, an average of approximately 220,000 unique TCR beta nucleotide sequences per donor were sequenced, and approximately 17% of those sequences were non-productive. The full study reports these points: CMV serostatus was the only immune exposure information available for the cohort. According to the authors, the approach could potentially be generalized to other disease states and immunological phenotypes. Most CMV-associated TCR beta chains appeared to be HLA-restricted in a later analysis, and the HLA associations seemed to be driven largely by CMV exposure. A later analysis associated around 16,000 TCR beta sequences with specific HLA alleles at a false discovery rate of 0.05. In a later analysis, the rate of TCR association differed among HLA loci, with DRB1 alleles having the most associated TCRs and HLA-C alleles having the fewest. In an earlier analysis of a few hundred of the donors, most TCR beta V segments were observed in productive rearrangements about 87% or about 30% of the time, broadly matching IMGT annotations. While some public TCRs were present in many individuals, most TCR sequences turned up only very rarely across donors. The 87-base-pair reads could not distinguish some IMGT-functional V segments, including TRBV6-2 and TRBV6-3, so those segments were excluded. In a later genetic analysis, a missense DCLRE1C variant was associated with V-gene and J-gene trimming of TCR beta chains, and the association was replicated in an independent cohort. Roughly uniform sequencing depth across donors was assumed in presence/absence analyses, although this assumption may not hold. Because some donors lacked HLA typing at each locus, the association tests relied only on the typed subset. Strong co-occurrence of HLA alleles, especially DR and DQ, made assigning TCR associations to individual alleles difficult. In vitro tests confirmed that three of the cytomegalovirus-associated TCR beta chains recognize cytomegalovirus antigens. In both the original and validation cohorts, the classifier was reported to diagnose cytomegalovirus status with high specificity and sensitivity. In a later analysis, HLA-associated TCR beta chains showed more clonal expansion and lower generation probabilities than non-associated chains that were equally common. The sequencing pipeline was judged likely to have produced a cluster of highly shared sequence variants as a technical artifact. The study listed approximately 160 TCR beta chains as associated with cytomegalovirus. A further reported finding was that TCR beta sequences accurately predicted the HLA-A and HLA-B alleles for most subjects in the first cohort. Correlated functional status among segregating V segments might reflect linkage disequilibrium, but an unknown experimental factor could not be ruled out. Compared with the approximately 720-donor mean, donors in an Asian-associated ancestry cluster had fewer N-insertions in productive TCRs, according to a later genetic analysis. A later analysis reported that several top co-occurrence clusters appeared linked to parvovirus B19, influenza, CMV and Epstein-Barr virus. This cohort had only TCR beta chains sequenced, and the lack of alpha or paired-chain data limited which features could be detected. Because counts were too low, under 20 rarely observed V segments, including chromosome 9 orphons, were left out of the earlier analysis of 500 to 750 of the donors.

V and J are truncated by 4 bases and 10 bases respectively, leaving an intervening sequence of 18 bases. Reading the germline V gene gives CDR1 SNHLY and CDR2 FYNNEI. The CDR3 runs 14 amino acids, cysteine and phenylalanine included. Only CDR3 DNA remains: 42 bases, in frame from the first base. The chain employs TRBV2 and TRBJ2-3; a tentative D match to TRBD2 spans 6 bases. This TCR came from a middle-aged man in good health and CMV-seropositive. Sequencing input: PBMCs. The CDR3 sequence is CASSAVKERGAQYF. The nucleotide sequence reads TGTGCCAGCAGTGCCGTAAAAGAGCGCGGGGCGCAGTATTTT.